Following are 27 T cell receptor beta chains from one sample sequenced in a study of T-cell memory formation after mild COVID-19. From the 5' RACE reads, TCRdb called clonotypes with MiXCR, one entry per CDR3 protein. This sample has fewer than 250,000 distinct CDR3 sequences, with roughly 18% found just once. Sequences were obtained from PBMCs or a T cell subset sorted from them (not recorded which). These receptors all stem from an adult woman who had mild COVID-19 (a few samples of this study predate the infection). Cell type and time point are not known.

This clonotype was counted between two and nine times. The rearrangement uses TRBV3-1 and TRBJ2-1; 8 positions match TRBD2. The CDR3 covers 15 residues. Per the germline V gene, CDR1 is LGHDT and CDR2 is YNNKEL (reference sequence). V dropped 5 bases and J dropped 2; count of bases not matched to a gene: 5. The CDR3: CASSSGLATYNEQFF. The CDR3 DNA follows: TGTGCCAGCAGCTCCGGACTAGCCACCTACAATGAGCAGTTCTTC.

The chain carries TRBV7-2 and TRBJ1-1; a weak D match, TRBD1 (5 bases). The CDR3 is made up of 14 amino acids. Trimming removed 5 bases from V and 5 bases from J, with 15 bases in between. Germline CDR1 and CDR2: SGHTA and FQGNSA. The CDR3 DNA reads TGTGCCAGCAGCGGGCAGGGAAAGAGTACTGAAGCTTTCTTT. Translation: CASSGQGKSTEAFF.

Only a few counts were recorded for this clonotype. This chain's CDR3 is CASSLAWTGPIANYGYTF. In nucleotides, the CDR3 is TGCGCCAGCAGCTTGGCGTGGACAGGTCCCATAGCTAACTATGGCTACACCTTC. The rearrangement links TRBV5-1 to TRBJ1-2; TRBD1 agrees at 7 bases. V was pared by 0 bases and J by 0 bases, with 11 bases of the junction left unmatched. This CDR3 has 18 residues. Germline CDR1 is SGHRS and CDR2 is YFSETQ. Full variable domain (remainder filled in from reference TRBV5-1 and TRBJ1-2): KAGVTQTPRYLIKTRGQQVTLSCSPISGHRSVSWYQQTPGQGLQFLFEYFSETQRNKGNFPGRFSGRQFSNSRSEMNVSTLELGDSALYLCASSLAWTGPIANYGYTFGSGTRLTVV.

This clonotype was seen many times. The rearrangement joins TRBV18 to TRBJ2-1, with a weak D call TRBD2 (6 bases). Germline CDR1 KGHSH, CDR2 LQKENI. Deletions cut 3 bases from V and 5 bases from J, with 11 bases between. CDR3 length: 14 amino acids. Here the CDR3 reads CASSPWDSDNEQFF. The CDR3 DNA sequence: TGTGCCAGCTCACCGTGGGACTCGGACAATGAGCAGTTCTTC.

This clonotype was counted ten times or more. In nucleotides, the CDR3 is TGTGCCAGCAGCTTAACCACGGGGAACTACGAGCAGTACTTC. This translates into CASSLTTGNYEQYF. This chain joins TRBV7-7 and TRBJ2-7; D might be TRBD2 (5 bases). The V gene lost 2 bases and the J gene lost 3 bases, with 11 bases spanning the gap. The germline V gene has CDR1 SSHAT and CDR2 FNYEAQ (reference sequence). The CDR3 is 14 amino acids.

The chain is built from TRBV30 and TRBJ2-7; D not resolved. This CDR3 contains 11 residues. V dropped 0 bases and J dropped 9 bases, with 9 bases sitting between them. Germline V gene data show CDR1 as GTSNPN and CDR2 as SVGIG (reference sequence). Here the CDR3 DNA reads TGTGCCTGGAGTGTACGAGTGGGGCAGTACTTC. Its translation: CAWSVRVGQYF.

The CDR3 nucleotides are TGTGCCATCAGTGCTGGGACTGCCTATGGCTACACCTTC. Translation gives CAISAGTAYGYTF. The chain has TRBV10-3 and TRBJ1-2; a possible D gene is TRBD1 (5 bases). Trimming took off 4 bases at V and 4 bases at J, with 10 bases between the two ends. This CDR3 has 13 amino acids. Germline-derived CDR1 and CDR2 are ENHRY and SYGVKD.

Only a few counts were recorded for this clonotype. The chain recombines TRBV4-1 with TRBJ2-1, with a possible D match to TRBD2 (5 bases). CDR1 is MGHRA, CDR2 YSYEKL, per germline. The length of the CDR3 is 17 residues. The V end lost 0 bases, the J end lost 6 bases, and 18 bases lay between the germline ends. CDR3 in DNA: TGCGCCAGCAGCCAAGAGCTAGGGCTAGCCTTCCGCAATGAGCAGTTCTTC. Protein sequence: CASSQELGLAFRNEQFF.

V and J are TRBV5-1 and TRBJ2-5, with D possibly matching TRBD2 (6 bases). The CDR3 extends over 11 amino acids. Between the trimmed V and J ends, which lost 5 bases and 9 bases, there was a span of 11 bases. Germline-derived CDR1 and CDR2 are SGHRS and YFSETQ. In DNA form, the CDR3 reads TGCGCCAGCAGTCGGACGGGGGCCCAGTACTTC. Encoded protein: CASSRTGAQYF.

The V gene is TRBV7-9, the J gene TRBJ2-3, with a weak D call TRBD2 (6 bases). The CDR3 contains 12 residues. V gave up 7 bases and J gave up 4 bases, with 9 bases separating them. Germline V gene lookup returns CDR1 SEHNR and CDR2 FQNEAQ (reference sequence). CDR3: CASTPSADTQYF. The CDR3 nucleotides read TGTGCCAGCACCCCTAGCGCAGATACGCAGTATTTT.

This clonotype was detected ten times or more. This rearrangement joins TRBV7-8 to TRBJ1-1; tentative D call: TRBD1 (5 bases). The CDR3 totals 15 residues. Trimming pared 5 bases from V and 0 bases from J, leaving 13 bases between. Per the germline V gene, CDR1 is SGHVS and CDR2 is FQNEAQ. The chain's CDR3 is CASSIITTVNTEAFF. The CDR3 DNA follows: TGTGCCAGCAGCATTATAACGACAGTGAACACTGAAGCTTTCTTT.

This rearrangement joins TRBV5-1 to TRBJ1-1, with TRBD1 identical over 9 bases. CDR1 and CDR2 (germline): SGHRS, YFSETQ. This CDR3 region has 18 residues. After removal of 1 base from V and 0 bases from J, the junction contained 10 bases not matched to a gene. The CDR3 region has the DNA TGCGCCAGCAGCTTGCCTCTGGGACAGGGACCGATGAACACTGAAGCTTTCTTT. As protein: CASSLPLGQGPMNTEAFF. The whole variable domain, remainder taken from reference TRBV5-1 and TRBJ1-1, is KAGVTQTPRYLIKTRGQQVTLSCSPISGHRSVSWYQQTPGQGLQFLFEYFSETQRNKGNFPGRFSGRQFSNSRSEMNVSTLELGDSALYLCASSLPLGQGPMNTEAFFGQGTRLTVV.

In its sample, this clonotype was seen many times. A read error may account for a junction end that differs from germline. V gene TRBV12-3 or TRBV12-4 combines with J gene TRBJ2-3; D not resolved. This CDR3 is built from 15 residues. CDR3: CASSLVGGSTDTQYF. In DNA form, the CDR3 reads TGTGCTAGCAGCTTAGTAGGTGGCAGCACAGATACGCAGTATTTT.

The V and J genes are TRBV7-9 and TRBJ1-6; D ambiguous. The CDR3 sequence is 15 residues long. Deletions cut 4 bases from V and 5 bases from J, with 12 bases between. Per the germline V gene, CDR1 is SEHNR and CDR2 is FQNEAQ (reference sequence). As DNA, the CDR3 is TGTGCCAGCAGCTCGGGTGGGTCGAATAATTCACCCCTCCACTTT. Translation: CASSSGGSNNSPLHF.

Here the CDR3 DNA reads TGCAGTGCTAGGGGACAGCACACTGAAGCTTTCTTT. This codes for CSARGQHTEAFF. The gene calls are TRBV20-1 and TRBJ1-1; TRBD1 agrees at 7 bases. This CDR3 contains 12 residues. Germline CDR1 and CDR2: DFQATT and SNEGSKA (reference sequence). After removal of 3 bases from V and 3 bases from J, the junction contained 1 base not matched to a gene.

This clonotype was observed a few times. The chain combines TRBV6-5 with TRBJ2-7, with 8 positions matching TRBD2. Germline CDR1 reads MNHEY; CDR2 reads SVGAGI. This CDR3 is 15 amino acids long. J gave up 0 bases and V 6 bases, and 7 bases lay outside the gene matches. This chain's CDR3 is CASRSGGASSYEQYF. CDR3 DNA sequence: TGTGCCAGCAGATCGGGAGGGGCGAGCTCCTACGAGCAGTACTTC.

V usage is TRBV6-1 and J usage is TRBJ1-2; unclear D gene. The CDR3 is made up of 13 amino acids. Trimming stripped 4 bases from V and 2 bases from J, with 8 bases between. Germline CDR1 reads MNHNS; CDR2 reads SASEGT. CDR3 coding DNA: TGTGCCAGCAGTGCCCCGGGGAACTATGGCTACACCTTC. It yields the protein CASSAPGNYGYTF.

The chain uses TRBV21-1 and TRBJ1-1; the table calls TRBD1, which could not be checked here. TRBV21-1 is a recognized pseudogene. This CDR3 spans 18 amino acids. The CDR3 coding sequence is TGTGCCAGCAGCAATCCCGCCCCCCCGACAGGGAGAGACACTGAAGCTTTCTTT. Translating gives CASSNPAPPTGRDTEAFF.

The sample holds a few counts of this clonotype. The V gene is TRBV29-1, the J gene TRBJ2-4; 7 nucleotides align to TRBD1. With 4 bases clipped from V and 0 bases from J, the junction kept 6 bases outside the gene matches. The CDR3 covers 15 residues. CDR1 SQVTM and CDR2 ANQGSEA come from the germline V gene. CDR3 protein: CSVVGRGLAKNIQYF. Here the CDR3 DNA reads TGCAGCGTTGTAGGTAGGGGGCTAGCCAAAAACATTCAGTACTTC. The full variable domain, completed using reference TRBV29-1 and TRBJ2-4, is SAVISQKPSRDICQRGTSLTIQCQVDSQVTMMFWYRQQPGQSLTLIATANQGSEATYESGFVIDKFPISRPNLTFSTLTVSNMSPEDSSIYLCSVVGRGLAKNIQYFGAGTRLSVL.

The sample holds a few counts of this clonotype. The genes are TRBV5-5 and TRBJ2-7; 7 bases align to TRBD1. The CDR3 covers 15 residues. The junction had 9 bases not matched to a gene; V was cut back by 4 bases and J by 2 bases. CDR1 is SGHKS and CDR2 is YYEKEE in the germline V gene (reference sequence). CDR3: CASSRIWDSTYEQYF. The CDR3 nucleotides read TGTGCCAGCAGCCGAATCTGGGACAGTACCTACGAGCAGTACTTC.

This clonotype showed up many times. V gene TRBV12-3 or TRBV12-4 combines with J gene TRBJ1-5; D gene uncertain. V lost 1 base and J lost 7, with 8 bases in between. This CDR3 comprises 13 residues. CDR3 amino acids: CASSLGFVQPQHF. In nucleotides, the CDR3 is TGTGCCAGCAGTTTAGGGTTCGTGCAGCCCCAGCATTTT.

This clonotype was found a few times. V and J are TRBV29-1 and TRBJ2-1; 11 bases agree with TRBD1. Germline lookup yields CDR1 SQVTM and CDR2 ANQGSEA. After removal of 4 bases from V and 1 base from J, the junction contained 9 bases not matched to a gene. The CDR3 runs 17 residues. DNA for the CDR3: TGCAGCGTTGTAGGACAGGGGGCCCTAAGGTCCTACAATGAGCAGTTCTTC. This sequence encodes CSVVGQGALRSYNEQFF.

As DNA, the CDR3 is TGTGCTAGTGGTTTGATCCGTCCCGGGGAGCTGTTTTTT. Encoded protein: CASGLIRPGELFF. V gene TRBV12-5 combines with J gene TRBJ2-2; no firm D call. The CDR3 runs 13 residues. V was clipped by 2 bases and J by 6 bases, with 7 bases between them. The germline CDR1 and CDR2 sequences are LGHNT and FRNRAP.

The sample holds a few counts of this clonotype. This chain's CDR3 is CASSHTKGGARRGQPQHF. As DNA, the CDR3 is TGCGCCAGCAGCCATACTAAGGGGGGGGCCAGACGAGGTCAGCCCCAGCATTTT. J is TRBJ1-5 and V is TRBV4-1, with D possibly TRBD1 on 6 matching bases. V was clipped by 3 bases and J by 6 bases, with 24 bases between them. The length of the CDR3 is 18 residues. Germline V gene sequence: CDR1 MGHRA, CDR2 YSYEKL.

This clonotype was observed at least ten times. The chain links TRBV18 to TRBJ2-7; D is unclear. Deletions cut 2 bases from V and 1 base from J, with 9 bases between. This CDR3 comprises 14 residues. Germline V lookup: CDR1 KGHSH, CDR2 LQKENI. The CDR3 spells CASSPAVPSYEQYF. CDR3 bases: TGTGCCAGCTCACCAGCTGTACCATCCTACGAGCAGTACTTC.

The chain links TRBV7-2 to TRBJ2-1; D may be TRBD2 (6 bases). CDR1 is SGHTA, CDR2 FQGNSA, per germline. V lost 5 bases to trimming and J lost 4 bases, with 12 bases between them. CDR3 size: 14 residues. CDR3 nucleotides: TGTGCCAGCAGCGTGGACGGGGGTTACAATGAGCAGTTCTTC. It specifies CASSVDGGYNEQFF.

The CDR3, as DNA: TGTGCCAGCAGCTTAAGTGGGACTAGCGGCACCGGGGAGCTGTTTTTT. This translates into CASSLSGTSGTGELFF. The J gene is TRBJ2-2, the V gene TRBV7-9; TRBD2 agrees at 11 bases. The V and J ends lost 2 bases and 4 bases, in that order; junction bases with no gene match: 3. The CDR3 is made up of 16 amino acids. CDR1 SEHNR and CDR2 FQNEAQ come from the germline V gene (reference sequence).